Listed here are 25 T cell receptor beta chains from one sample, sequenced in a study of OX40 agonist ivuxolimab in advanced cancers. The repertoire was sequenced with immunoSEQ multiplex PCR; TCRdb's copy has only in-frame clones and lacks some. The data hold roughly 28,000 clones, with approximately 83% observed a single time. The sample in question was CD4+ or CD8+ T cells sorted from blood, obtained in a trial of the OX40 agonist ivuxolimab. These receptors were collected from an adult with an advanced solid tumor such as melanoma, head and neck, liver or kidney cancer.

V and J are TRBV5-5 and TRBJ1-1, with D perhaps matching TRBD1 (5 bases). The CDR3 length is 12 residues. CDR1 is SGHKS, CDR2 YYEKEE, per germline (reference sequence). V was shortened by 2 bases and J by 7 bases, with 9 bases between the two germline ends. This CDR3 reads CASSFRVGEAFF. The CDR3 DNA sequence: TGTGCCAGCAGCTTCAGGGTTGGTGAAGCTTTCTTT.

The chain's CDR3 is CASSGSNTGELFF. CDR3 bases: TGTGCCAGCAGTGGCTCTAACACCGGGGAGCTGTTTTTT. J is TRBJ2-2 and V is TRBV6-4; D remains unclear. Trimming stripped 4 bases from V and 2 bases from J, with 5 bases between. The CDR3 is 13 residues long. Germline V gene data show CDR1 as MRHNA and CDR2 as SNTAGT.

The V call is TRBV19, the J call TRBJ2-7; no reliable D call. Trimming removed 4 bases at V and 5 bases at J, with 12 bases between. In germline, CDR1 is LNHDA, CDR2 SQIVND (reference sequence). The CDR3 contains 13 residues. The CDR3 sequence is CASSSPASHEQYF. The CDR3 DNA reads TGTGCCAGTAGTAGTCCAGCGTCGCACGAGCAGTACTTC.

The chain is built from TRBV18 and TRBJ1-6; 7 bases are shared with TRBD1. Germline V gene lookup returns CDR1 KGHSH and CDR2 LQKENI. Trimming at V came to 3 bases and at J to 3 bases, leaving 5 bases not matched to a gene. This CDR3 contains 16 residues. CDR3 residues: CASSPSGTDYNSPLHF. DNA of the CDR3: TGTGCCAGCTCACCCTCGGGGACAGACTATAATTCACCCCTCCACTTT.

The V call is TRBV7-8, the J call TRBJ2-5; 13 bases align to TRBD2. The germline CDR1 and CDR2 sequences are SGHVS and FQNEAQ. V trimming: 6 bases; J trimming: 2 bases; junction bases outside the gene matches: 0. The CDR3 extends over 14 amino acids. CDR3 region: CASRLAGGQETQYF. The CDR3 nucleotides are TGTGCCAGCAGACTAGCGGGGGGGCAAGAGACCCAGTACTTC.

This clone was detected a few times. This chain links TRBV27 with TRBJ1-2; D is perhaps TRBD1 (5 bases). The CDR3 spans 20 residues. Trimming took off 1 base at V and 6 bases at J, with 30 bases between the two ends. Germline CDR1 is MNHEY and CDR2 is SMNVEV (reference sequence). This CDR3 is CASSLCRLGDIACPNNGYTF. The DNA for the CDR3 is TGTGCCAGCAGTTTATGTCGACTAGGGGATATTGCCTGCCCGAACAATGGCTACACCTTC.

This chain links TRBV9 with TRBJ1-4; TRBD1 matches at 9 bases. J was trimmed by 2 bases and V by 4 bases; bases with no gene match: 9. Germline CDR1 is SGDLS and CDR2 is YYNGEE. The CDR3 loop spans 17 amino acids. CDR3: CASSPGQGYGTNEKLFF. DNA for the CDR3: TGTGCCAGCAGCCCCGGACAGGGGTATGGGACTAATGAAAAACTGTTTTTT.

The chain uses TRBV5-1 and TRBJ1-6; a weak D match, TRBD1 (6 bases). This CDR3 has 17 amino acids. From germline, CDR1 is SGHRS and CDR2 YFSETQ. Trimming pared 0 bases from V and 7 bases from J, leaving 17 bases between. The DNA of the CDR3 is TGCGCCAGCAGCTTGGCATCAGGGCAGGGGAGGAATTCACCCCTCCACTTT. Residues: CASSLASGQGRNSPLHF.

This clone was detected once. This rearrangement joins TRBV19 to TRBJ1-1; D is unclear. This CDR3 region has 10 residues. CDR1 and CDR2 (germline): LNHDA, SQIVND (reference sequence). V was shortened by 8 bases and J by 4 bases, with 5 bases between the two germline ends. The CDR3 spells CASLGTEAFF. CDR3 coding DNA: TGTGCCAGTCTGGGCACTGAAGCTTTCTTT.

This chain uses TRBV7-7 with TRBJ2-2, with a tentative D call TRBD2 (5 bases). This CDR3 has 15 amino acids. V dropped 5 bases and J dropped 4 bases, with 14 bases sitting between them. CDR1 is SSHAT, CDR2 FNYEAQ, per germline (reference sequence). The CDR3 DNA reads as TGTGCCAGCAGCCCCCCCGCGAGGGTCACCGGGGAGCTGTTTTTT. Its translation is CASSPPARVTGELFF.

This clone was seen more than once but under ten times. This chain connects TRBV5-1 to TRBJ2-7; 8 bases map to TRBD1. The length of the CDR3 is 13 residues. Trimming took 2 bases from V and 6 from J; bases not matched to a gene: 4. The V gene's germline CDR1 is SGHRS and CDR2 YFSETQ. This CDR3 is CASSFTGGGEQYF. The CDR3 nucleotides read TGCGCCAGCAGCTTTACAGGGGGAGGCGAGCAGTACTTC.

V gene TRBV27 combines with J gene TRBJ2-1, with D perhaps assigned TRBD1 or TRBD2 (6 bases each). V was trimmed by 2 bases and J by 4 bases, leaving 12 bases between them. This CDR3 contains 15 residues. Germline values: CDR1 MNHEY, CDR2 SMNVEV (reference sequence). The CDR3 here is CASSLRGARYNEQFF. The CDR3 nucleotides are TGTGCCAGCAGTTTAAGGGGGGCACGTTACAATGAGCAGTTCTTC.

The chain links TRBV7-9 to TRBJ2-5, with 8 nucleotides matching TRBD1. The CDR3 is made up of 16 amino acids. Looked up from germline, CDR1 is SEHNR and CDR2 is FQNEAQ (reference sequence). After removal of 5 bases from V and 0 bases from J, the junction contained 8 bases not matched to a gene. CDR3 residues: CASSPRQGSDQETQYF. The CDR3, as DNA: TGTGCCAGCAGCCCTCGACAGGGGTCAGACCAAGAGACCCAGTACTTC. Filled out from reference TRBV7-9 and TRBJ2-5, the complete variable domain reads DTGVSQNPRHKITKRGQNVTFRCDPISEHNRLYWYRQTLGQGPEFLTYFQNEAQLEKSRLLSDRFSAERPKGSFSTLEIQRTEQGDSAMYLCASSPRQGSDQETQYFGPGTRLLVL.

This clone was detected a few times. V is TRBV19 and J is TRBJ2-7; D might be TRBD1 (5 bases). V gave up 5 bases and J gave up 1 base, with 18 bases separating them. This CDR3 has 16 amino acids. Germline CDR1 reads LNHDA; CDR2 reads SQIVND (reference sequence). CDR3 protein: CASSEDRLHTSYEQYF. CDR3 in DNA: TGTGCCAGTAGTGAAGACAGACTCCATACATCCTACGAGCAGTACTTC.

Here the CDR3 DNA reads TGTGCCAGCAGTGAACAGACGAGTCAGACTAATTCACCCCTCCACTTT. Translated: CASSEQTSQTNSPLHF. The chain uses TRBV6-1 and TRBJ1-6, with D uncertain. The V and J ends lost 2 bases and 6 bases respectively, with 14 bases between them. Germline loops: CDR1 MNHNS, CDR2 SASEGT. CDR3 length: 16 residues.

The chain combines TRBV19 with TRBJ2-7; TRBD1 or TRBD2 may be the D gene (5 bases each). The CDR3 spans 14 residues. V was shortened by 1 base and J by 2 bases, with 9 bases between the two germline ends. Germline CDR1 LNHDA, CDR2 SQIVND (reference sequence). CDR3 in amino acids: CASSIGDGTYEQYF. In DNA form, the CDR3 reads TGTGCCAGTAGTATAGGGGACGGCACCTACGAGCAGTACTTC.

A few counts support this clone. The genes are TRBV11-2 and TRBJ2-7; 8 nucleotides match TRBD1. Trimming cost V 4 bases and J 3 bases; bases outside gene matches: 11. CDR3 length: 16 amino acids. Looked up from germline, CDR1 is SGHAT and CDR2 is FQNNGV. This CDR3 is CASSSPLDRGGYEQYF. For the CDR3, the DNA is TGTGCCAGCAGCTCTCCCCTCGACAGGGGCGGCTACGAGCAGTACTTC.

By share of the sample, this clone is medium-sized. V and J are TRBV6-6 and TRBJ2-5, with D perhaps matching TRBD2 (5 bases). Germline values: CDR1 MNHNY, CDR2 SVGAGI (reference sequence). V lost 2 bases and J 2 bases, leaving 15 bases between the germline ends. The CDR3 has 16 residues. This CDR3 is CASSYQRLSWQETQYF. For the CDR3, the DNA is TGTGCCAGCAGTTACCAGCGGTTGAGCTGGCAAGAGACCCAGTACTTC.

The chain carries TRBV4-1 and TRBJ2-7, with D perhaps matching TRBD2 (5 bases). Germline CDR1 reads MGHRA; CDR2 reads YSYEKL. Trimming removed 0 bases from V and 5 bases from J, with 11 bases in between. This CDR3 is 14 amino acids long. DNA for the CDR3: TGCGCCAGCAGCCAAGAGAGGGTGTGGGACGAGCAGTACTTC. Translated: CASSQERVWDEQYF.

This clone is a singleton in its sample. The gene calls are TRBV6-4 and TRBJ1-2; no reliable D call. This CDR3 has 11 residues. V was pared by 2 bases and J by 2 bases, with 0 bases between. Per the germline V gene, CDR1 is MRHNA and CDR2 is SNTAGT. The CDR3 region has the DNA TGTGCCAGCAGTGACAACTATGGCTACACCTTC. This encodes CASSDNYGYTF.

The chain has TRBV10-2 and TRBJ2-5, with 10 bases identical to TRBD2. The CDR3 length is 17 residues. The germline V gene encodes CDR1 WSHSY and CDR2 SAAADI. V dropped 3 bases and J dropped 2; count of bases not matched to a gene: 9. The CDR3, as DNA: TGCGCCAGCAGTGATCGGCTAGCGGGGGTGGAACAAGAGACCCAGTACTTC. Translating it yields CASSDRLAGVEQETQYF.

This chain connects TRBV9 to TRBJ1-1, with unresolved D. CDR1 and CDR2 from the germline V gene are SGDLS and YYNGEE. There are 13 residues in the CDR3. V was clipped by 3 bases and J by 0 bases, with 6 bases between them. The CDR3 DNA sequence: TGTGCCAGCAGCGGGCCATTGAACACTGAAGCTTTCTTT. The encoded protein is CASSGPLNTEAFF.

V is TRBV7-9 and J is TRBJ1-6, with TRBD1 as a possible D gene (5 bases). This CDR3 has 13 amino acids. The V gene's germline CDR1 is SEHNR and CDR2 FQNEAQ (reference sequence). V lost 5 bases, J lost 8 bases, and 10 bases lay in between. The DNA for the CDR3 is TGTGCCAGCAGCATTGACAGTTATTCACCCCTCCACTTT. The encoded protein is CASSIDSYSPLHF. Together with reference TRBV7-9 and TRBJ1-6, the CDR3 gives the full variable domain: DTGVSQNPRHKITKRGQNVTFRCDPISEHNRLYWYRQTLGQGPEFLTYFQNEAQLEKSRLLSDRFSAERPKGSFSTLEIQRTEQGDSAMYLCASSIDSYSPLHFGNGTRLTVT.

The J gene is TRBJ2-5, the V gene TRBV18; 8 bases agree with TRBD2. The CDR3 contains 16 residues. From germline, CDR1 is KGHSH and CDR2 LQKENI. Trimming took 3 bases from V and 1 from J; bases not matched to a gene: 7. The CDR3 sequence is CASSPTAGESQETQYF. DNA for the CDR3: TGTGCCAGCTCACCGACAGCGGGGGAGAGCCAAGAGACCCAGTACTTC.

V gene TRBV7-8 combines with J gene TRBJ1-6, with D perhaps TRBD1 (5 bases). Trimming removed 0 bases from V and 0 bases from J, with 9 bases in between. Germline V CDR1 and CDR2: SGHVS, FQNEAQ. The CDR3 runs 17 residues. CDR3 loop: CASSLAHRGSYNSPLHF. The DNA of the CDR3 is TGTGCCAGCAGCTTAGCGCATAGGGGCTCCTATAATTCACCCCTCCACTTT.